Each of the 32 T cell receptor beta chains below was sequenced from the same sample in a study of T cell repertoires in cytomegalovirus infection. Each CDR3 protein gets one entry after TCRdb re-called the reads with MiXCR. The data contain hundreds of thousands of distinct CDR3 sequences, more than 20% of them singletons. The specimen sequenced was CD8+ T cells from PBMCs. These receptors all stem from a human donor in good health (CMV status not recorded). Some clones in this sample may be carry-over from other donors' samples.

A single count supports this clonotype. V usage is TRBV2 and J usage is TRBJ2-3; TRBD1 matches 10 bases. The CDR3 loop spans 14 amino acids. CDR1 is SNHLY and CDR2 is FYNNEI in the germline V gene. V shed 6 bases, J shed 3 bases, and the junction held 3 bases outside the gene matches. The CDR3 DNA reads as TGTGCCAGCAGGACAGGGGGCTGGACAGATACGCAGTATTTT. It codes for CASRTGGWTDTQYF.

Points on this clonotype: This may come from a read error, since a much larger clone is one base off. The chain recombines TRBV7-6 with TRBJ1-6; D perhaps matches TRBD1 (5 bases). This CDR3 spans 15 amino acids. Germline values: CDR1 SGHVS, CDR2 FNYEAQ. The DNA for the CDR3 is TGTGTCAGCAGCCGGGGCAGGTCAAATAATTCACCCCTCCACTTT. It encodes CVSSRGRSNNSPLHF.

This clonotype was detected a few times. V gene TRBV6-5 combines with J gene TRBJ1-2; D gene uncertain. CDR3 length: 14 residues. With 0 bases removed from V and 6 bases from J, the gap between germline ends came to 11 bases. CDR1 and CDR2 from the germline V gene are MNHEY and SVGAGI. The CDR3 here is CASSYSTPVDGYTF. In DNA form, the CDR3 reads TGTGCCAGCAGTTACTCGACACCTGTCGATGGCTACACCTTC.

This clonotype was found a few times. The V and J genes are TRBV28 and TRBJ2-1, with a tentative D call TRBD2 (6 bases). The CDR3 sequence is 22 residues long. The V and J ends lost 4 bases and 2 bases respectively, with 33 bases between them. The germline CDR1 and CDR2 sequences are MDHEN and SYDVKM. The CDR3 DNA follows: TGTGCCAGCAGTTGGGGCAGGGTGGGGACTGATTATATTACTAAGGCCTACAATGAGCAGTTCTTC. Translation: CASSWGRVGTDYITKAYNEQFF.

This clonotype was picked up many times. The rearrangement links TRBV6-1 to TRBJ2-1; D possibly corresponds to TRBD1 (6 bases). Trimming stripped 0 bases from V and 3 bases from J, with 12 bases between. Germline assignment: CDR1 MNHNS and CDR2 SASEGT. The CDR3 sequence is 16 residues long. In DNA form, the CDR3 reads TGTGCCAGCAGTGAAGCGGGGACACAATACTACAATGAGCAGTTCTTC. This codes for CASSEAGTQYYNEQFF.

This clonotype was detected a few times. This chain joins TRBV12-5 and TRBJ2-1, with D tentatively TRBD1 (5 bases). CDR1 and CDR2 (germline): LGHNT, FRNRAP. The CDR3 consists of 12 residues. V lost 6 bases and J 6 bases, leaving 9 bases between the germline ends. CDR3 region: CASGRTSNEQFF. DNA for the CDR3: TGTGCTAGTGGGAGGACATCCAATGAGCAGTTCTTC. Looking up the rest from reference TRBV12-5 and TRBJ2-1 gives the full variable domain: DARVTQTPRHKVTEMGQEVTMRCQPILGHNTVFWYRQTMMQGLELLAYFRNRAPLDDSGMPKDRFSAEMPDATLATLKIQPSEPRDSAVYFCASGRTSNEQFFGPGTRLTVL.

The chain uses TRBV28 and TRBJ1-2; TRBD1 might be the D (6 bases). V shed 3 bases and J shed 2 bases, with 13 bases lying between them. There are 15 residues in the CDR3. Per the germline V gene, CDR1 is MDHEN and CDR2 is SYDVKM. In DNA form, the CDR3 reads TGTGCCAGCAGTTTTCCAGGGGTGGCCAACTATGGCTACACCTTC. This sequence encodes CASSFPGVANYGYTF.

A remark on this clonotype: This could be a read error, since a much larger clone is one nucleotide away. V is TRBV6-2 or TRBV6-3 and J is TRBJ2-5; the D call may be TRBD1 or TRBD2 (5 bases each). V lost 0 bases to trimming and J lost 0 bases, with 14 bases between them. Germline V gene lookup returns CDR1 MNHEY and CDR2 SVGEGT. The CDR3 has 17 amino acids. The DNA for the CDR3 is TGTGCCAGCAGTTACTCGAGGGGCCCCGAATACCAAGAGACCCAGTACTTC. This encodes CASSYSRGPEYQETQYF.

The CDR3 sequence is CASSNRDSTDTQYF. Here the CDR3 DNA reads TGTGCCAGCAGCAACCGGGACAGCACAGATACGCAGTATTTT. J is TRBJ2-3 and V is TRBV7-8; possibly TRBD1 or TRBD2 for D (5 bases each). V was clipped by 5 bases and J by 0 bases, with 9 bases between them. Per the germline V gene, CDR1 is SGHVS and CDR2 is FQNEAQ. The CDR3 is made up of 14 amino acids.

In its sample, this clonotype was seen many times. V and J are TRBV7-6 and TRBJ1-4, with unresolved D. V was cut by 1 base and J by 0 bases, with 9 bases left in between. CDR3 length: 16 residues. Germline V CDR1 and CDR2: SGHVS, FNYEAQ. Here the CDR3 DNA reads TGTGCCAGCAGCTTAGAGGTGGCAGCAACTAATGAAAAACTGTTTTTT. Residues: CASSLEVAATNEKLFF.

This clonotype appeared a few times. The chain's CDR3 is CASSLGDRAEAFF. CDR3 DNA sequence: TGCGCCAGCAGCTTGGGGGACAGGGCTGAAGCTTTCTTT. The chain has TRBV5-1 and TRBJ1-1; 9 nucleotides agree with TRBD1. V shed 0 bases, J shed 6 bases, and the junction held 0 bases outside the gene matches. Germline V gene sequence: CDR1 SGHRS, CDR2 YFSETQ. The CDR3 length is 13 residues.

This chain uses TRBV2 with TRBJ2-1; D perhaps matches TRBD1 (6 bases). The V end lost 6 bases, the J end lost 5 bases, and 23 bases lay between the germline ends. The length of the CDR3 is 17 residues. CDR1 and CDR2 (germline): SNHLY, FYNNEI. The CDR3 DNA reads as TGTGCCAGCAGCTTTGGACCCACAGGGTCTTCGGACAATGAGCAGTTCTTC. This translates into CASSFGPTGSSDNEQFF.

This clonotype showed up many times. This rearrangement joins TRBV12-3 or TRBV12-4 to TRBJ2-1; tentative D call: TRBD2 (6 bases). This CDR3 contains 15 residues. Trimming stripped 5 bases from V and 3 bases from J, with 14 bases between. CDR3 sequence reads: CASSPPEGGYNEQFF. The CDR3 nucleotides are TGTGCCAGCAGTCCCCCGGAGGGCGGCTACAATGAGCAGTTCTTC.

The rearrangement joins TRBV20-1 to TRBJ1-2, with D perhaps matching TRBD1 (5 bases). There are 16 residues in the CDR3. V shed 1 base and J shed 4 bases, with 19 bases lying between them. Germline CDR1 reads DFQATT; CDR2 reads SNEGSKA (reference sequence). The CDR3, as DNA: TGCAGTGCTAGAGCCGCCGTCAGGGAGCGGAGCTATGGCTACACCTTC. It translates to CSARAAVRERSYGYTF.

In this sample, this clonotype turned up a few times. The CDR3 sequence is CASSRQGWDTEAFF. The CDR3 region has the DNA TGTGCCAGCAGCCGACAGGGTTGGGACACTGAAGCTTTCTTT. J is TRBJ1-1 and V is TRBV9; 7 bases are a match to TRBD1. J was trimmed by 3 bases and V by 4 bases; bases with no gene match: 6. The CDR3 extends over 14 amino acids. The germline V gene has CDR1 SGDLS and CDR2 YYNGEE.

The table lists this clonotype with a few counts. The chain recombines TRBV29-1 with TRBJ1-2, with D possibly TRBD1 on 5 matching bases. The CDR3 loop spans 13 amino acids. V dropped 3 bases and J dropped 0 bases, with 8 bases sitting between them. The germline CDR1 and CDR2 sequences are SQVTM and ANQGSEA. In DNA form, the CDR3 reads TGCAGCGTTGATCTGGACACTAACTATGGCTACACCTTC. It yields the protein CSVDLDTNYGYTF. The full variable domain, in which reference TRBV29-1 and TRBJ1-2 provide the parts outside the CDR3, is SAVISQKPSRDICQRGTSLTIQCQVDSQVTMMFWYRQQPGQSLTLIATANQGSEATYESGFVIDKFPISRPNLTFSTLTVSNMSPEDSSIYLCSVDLDTNYGYTFGSGTRLTVV.

The chain uses TRBV12-3 or TRBV12-4 and TRBJ1-1; TRBD1 agrees at 9 bases. The ends lost 3 bases at V and 4 bases at J; junction bases unmatched: 15. This CDR3 is 18 amino acids long. CDR3 nucleotides: TGTGCCAGCAGTTTTTCCGGGACAGGGCATCCATGGGGCACTGAAGCTTTCTTT. Translation gives CASSFSGTGHPWGTEAFF.

The J gene is TRBJ2-2, the V gene TRBV29-1; 9 nucleotides line up with TRBD2. V shed 4 bases, J shed 6 bases, and the junction held 9 bases outside the gene matches. The CDR3 length is 15 residues. Looked up from germline, CDR1 is SQVTM and CDR2 is ANQGSEA. The CDR3 nucleotides read TGCAGCGTTGTGGCGGCTAGCGGGGAAGCCGGGGAGCTGTTTTTT. Protein product: CSVVAASGEAGELFF.

This clonotype was counted only a few times. This sequence joins TRBV13 and TRBJ2-1; 16 bases agree with TRBD2. CDR3 length: 16 residues. Unmatched junction bases numbered 5, after V lost 2 bases and J lost 10 bases. The germline gives CDR1 PRHDT, CDR2 FYEKMQ (reference sequence). CDR3 sequence: CASSLTGLAGGQEQFF. As DNA, the CDR3 is TGTGCCAGCAGCTTAACGGGACTAGCGGGGGGGCAGGAGCAGTTCTTC.

The table lists this clonotype with a few counts. V usage is TRBV6-2 or TRBV6-3 and J usage is TRBJ1-1, with D uncertain. CDR1 and CDR2 from the germline V gene are MNHEY and SVGEGT. The CDR3 length is 14 residues. The ends were cut back, 2 bases at V and 6 bases at J, with 13 bases in the middle. The CDR3 loop reads CASSYTTSRAEAFF. CDR3 DNA: TGTGCCAGCAGTTACACAACCAGTCGGGCTGAAGCTTTCTTT.

In regard to this clonotype: Given a much more abundant clone one base away, this may be a read error. This rearrangement joins TRBV7-4 to TRBJ2-1, with TRBD1 matching over 9 bases. The closer fit of TRBJ2-7 to the DNA end suggests the J call may be wrong. CDR3 length: 16 residues. Germline-derived CDR1 and CDR2 are SGHVT and SQSDAQ. CDR3 protein: CASSLVRDRDLDEQYF. The CDR3 coding sequence is TGTGCCAGCAGCTTAGTTAGGGACAGGGATCTGGATGAGCAGTACTTC.

This clonotype was observed once. Relative to the germline gene, one junction end is altered; a read error may explain this. The rearrangement joins TRBV5-6 to TRBJ2-5; the D gene is possibly TRBD1 (6 bases). CDR3 size: 13 residues. CDR1 is SGHDT and CDR2 is YYEEEE in the germline V gene. The CDR3 sequence is CASSYGTRETKYF. CDR3 nucleotides: TGTGCCAGCAGCTATGGGACACGAGAGACCAAGTACTTC.

This clonotype was counted many times. The chain joins TRBV7-8 to TRBJ2-1; the D gene is possibly TRBD2 (7 bases). CDR1 is SGHVS, CDR2 FQNEAQ, per germline. CDR3 length: 14 amino acids. Trimming removed 5 bases from V and 8 bases from J, with 16 bases in between. CDR3 DNA: TGTGCCAGCAGCCGAGGGGGGGGCAGCGATGAGCAGTTCTTC. Translating it yields CASSRGGGSDEQFF.

This clonotype was found once. Being one base from a much bigger clone, this may be a read error. This chain connects TRBV7-8 to TRBJ2-7, with 15 bases identical to TRBD2. The CDR3 is 15 amino acids. Germline V gene lookup returns CDR1 SGHVS and CDR2 FQNEAQ. CDR3 bases: TGTGCCTGCAGCCAGGGACTAGCGGGGGGACGGGAGCAGTACGTC. Translation gives CACSQGLAGGREQYV.

This clonotype was picked up many times. In nucleotides, the CDR3 is TGTGCCAGCAGCTTAGGTGTAAGGTTGAGCAATCAGCCCCAGCATTTT. This sequence encodes CASSLGVRLSNQPQHF. This rearrangement joins TRBV7-8 to TRBJ1-5; D remains ambiguous. The CDR3 is 16 residues long. Trimming pared 1 base from V and 1 base from J, leaving 11 bases between. The V gene's germline CDR1 is SGHVS and CDR2 FQNEAQ.

Note on this clonotype: Germline is not matched at one junction end, which may reflect a read error. This sequence joins TRBV13 and TRBJ1-2, with D unclear. This CDR3 is 13 amino acids long. In germline, CDR1 is PRHDT, CDR2 FYEKMQ (reference sequence). This chain's CDR3 is CASSPGRAYVYTF. The CDR3 bases are TGTGCCAGCAGCCCGGGGAGAGCATATGTCTACACCTTC.

As to this clonotype: One junction end disagrees with the germline gene, perhaps due to a read error. V gene TRBV5-6 combines with J gene TRBJ2-2; TRBD2 aligns across 8 bases. The CDR3 runs 16 residues. From germline, CDR1 is SGHDT and CDR2 YYEEEE. CDR3 loop: CASSLGAGAYTRELFF. CDR3 coding DNA: TGTGCCAGCAGCTTGGGAGCGGGGGCGTACACCAGGGAGCTGTTTTTT.

The sample holds many counts of this clonotype. V is TRBV12-5 and J is TRBJ2-1; no definite D call. This CDR3 is built from 14 residues. Germline lookup yields CDR1 LGHNT and CDR2 FRNRAP. V was pared by 3 bases and J by 3 bases, with 9 bases between. As DNA, the CDR3 is TGTGCTAGTGGTTTTGGGCAGTACTACAATGAGCAGTTCTTC. It translates to CASGFGQYYNEQFF. The variable domain in full, completed from reference TRBV12-5 and TRBJ2-1, reads DARVTQTPRHKVTEMGQEVTMRCQPILGHNTVFWYRQTMMQGLELLAYFRNRAPLDDSGMPKDRFSAEMPDATLATLKIQPSEPRDSAVYFCASGFGQYYNEQFFGPGTRLTVL.

This clonotype has only a few counts. The genes are TRBV7-2 and TRBJ2-2; D possibly corresponds to TRBD1 (6 bases). The length of the CDR3 is 17 residues. The germline V gene has CDR1 SGHTA and CDR2 FQGNSA. Trimming shortened V by 5 bases and J by 0 bases, and 16 bases separated the two germline ends. CDR3 sequence: CASSPGTTSANTGELFF. The CDR3 DNA follows: TGTGCCAGCAGCCCCGGGACAACTTCCGCGAACACCGGGGAGCTGTTTTTT.

This clonotype has a count of ten or more. The J gene is TRBJ1-2, the V gene TRBV27, with 7 nucleotides matching TRBD1. CDR1 is MNHEY, CDR2 SMNVEV, per germline (reference sequence). This CDR3 comprises 15 residues. V shed 5 bases and J 7 bases; nucleotides not matched to a gene: 13. In nucleotides, the CDR3 is TGTGCCAGCAGTGCAATGACAGGGTCCGATGGTGGCTACACCTTC. Translation gives CASSAMTGSDGGYTF.

Worth noting for this clonotype: Since a much larger clone is just one base distant, this may be a read error. The final CDR3 position lacks the conserved phenylalanine or tryptophan, pointing to a likely read error. The rearrangement links TRBV7-4 to TRBJ2-1, with TRBD2 matching over 7 bases. V shed 11 bases, J shed 2 bases, and the junction held 9 bases outside the gene matches. Looked up from germline, CDR1 is SGHVT and CDR2 is SQSDAQ. This CDR3 has 14 residues. CDR3: CADDPGGPYNEQFL. The CDR3 coding sequence is TGTGCCGACGACCCGGGAGGTCCCTACAATGAGCAGTTCCTC.

This clonotype was observed a few times. The chain recombines TRBV10-3 with TRBJ1-1; D remains unclear. CDR1 is ENHRY and CDR2 is SYGVKD in the germline V gene. The CDR3 sequence is 12 residues long. Deletions cut 3 bases from V and 10 bases from J, with 12 bases between. CDR3 coding DNA: TGTGCCATCAGTGACGCCCGGCCCGGAGCTTTCTTT. Encoded protein: CAISDARPGAFF.